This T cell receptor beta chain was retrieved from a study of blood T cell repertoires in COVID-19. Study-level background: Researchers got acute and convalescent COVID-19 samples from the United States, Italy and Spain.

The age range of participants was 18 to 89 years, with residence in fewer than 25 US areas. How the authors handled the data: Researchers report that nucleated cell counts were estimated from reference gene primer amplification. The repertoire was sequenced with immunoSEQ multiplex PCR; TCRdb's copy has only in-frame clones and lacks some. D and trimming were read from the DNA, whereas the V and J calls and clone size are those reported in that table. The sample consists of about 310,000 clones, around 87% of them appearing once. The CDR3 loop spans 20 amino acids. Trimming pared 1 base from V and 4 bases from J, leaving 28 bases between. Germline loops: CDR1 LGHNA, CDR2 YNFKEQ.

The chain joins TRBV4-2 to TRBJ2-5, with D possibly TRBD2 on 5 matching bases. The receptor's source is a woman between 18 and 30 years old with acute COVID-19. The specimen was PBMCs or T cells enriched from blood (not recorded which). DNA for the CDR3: TGTGCCAGCAGCCAAGTTACGTACCCCCGAGAGCGGCCCTTACGAGAGACCCAGTACTTC. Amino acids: CASSQVTYPRERPLRETQYF.